This T cell receptor (beta chain) was sequenced for a study of cytotoxic CD8 clonotypes in ibrutinib-treated CLL. Study results and limitations: Researchers report that baseline clonality outpaced age-matched healthy donors and tracked circulating CD8+ T-cell counts.

Profiled with immunoSEQ multiplex PCR; TCRdb holds only in-frame clones, not every one. The repertoire holds over 65,000 clones, with about two thirds as singletons. Comments on this clone: Its antigen is not known.

This CDR3 has 13 amino acids. V lost 0 bases to trimming and J lost 2 bases, with 5 bases between them. Germline V gene lookup returns CDR1 LGHNA and CDR2 YSLEER. The chain combines TRBV4-3 with TRBJ2-7; D unclear. This specimen was PBMCs, taken after 12 months of ibrutinib treatment. The source of this sequence is a human donor with chronic lymphocytic leukemia. CDR3 sequence: CASSQDQAYEQYF. CDR3 nucleotide sequence: TGCGCCAGCAGCCAAGATCAAGCCTACGAGCAGTACTTC.